Each of the 16 T cell receptor beta chains below was sequenced from the same sample in a study of T cell responses to AZD1222 COVID-19 vaccine. Libraries were prepared by immunoSEQ multiplex PCR; TCRdb keeps only in-frame clonotypes and omits some of them. Here the sample spans 110,000 or so clones, roughly 84% being singletons. The material sequenced was peripheral blood, taken on day 0 of AZD1222 vaccination. The source is an adult in good health.

This chain links TRBV6-5 with TRBJ2-7; D possibly corresponds to TRBD1 (5 bases). This CDR3 spans 14 amino acids. The germline CDR1 and CDR2 sequences are MNHEY and SVGAGI. Trimming left V 10 bases short and J 0 bases short, with 16 bases between. This CDR3 is CANQGQGGSYEQYV. The CDR3, as DNA: TGTGCCAACCAAGGTCAGGGTGGCTCCTACGAGCAGTACGTC.

The rearrangement uses TRBV4-2 and TRBJ2-1; the match to TRBD2 covers 7 bases. V dropped 4 bases and J dropped 4; count of bases not matched to a gene: 7. From germline, CDR1 is LGHNA and CDR2 YNFKEQ. The CDR3 totals 15 residues. CDR3 coding DNA: TGTGCCAGCAGCCCGCGAAGCGGGGTGTACAATGAGCAGTTCTTC. It translates to CASSPRSGVYNEQFF.

The genes are TRBV7-9 and TRBJ1-3, with 8 bases matching TRBD1. The CDR3 runs to 17 residues. CDR1 is SEHNR, CDR2 FQNEAQ, per germline (reference sequence). After removal of 4 bases from V and 0 bases from J, the junction contained 8 bases not matched to a gene. The CDR3, as DNA: TGTGCCAGCAGCTCGGGCGACAGGGGAGCCTCTGGAAACACCATATATTTT. Translated, it gives CASSSGDRGASGNTIYF.

The V gene is TRBV19, the J gene TRBJ2-6; D perhaps matches TRBD2 (5 bases). CDR1 is LNHDA and CDR2 is SQIVND in the germline V gene (reference sequence). The ends were cut back, 3 bases at V and 4 bases at J, with 7 bases in the middle. There are 14 residues in the CDR3. The CDR3 nucleotides read TGTGCCAGTAGTATCGGGGTCGGGGCCAACGTCCTGACTTTC. As protein: CASSIGVGANVLTF.

The rearrangement joins TRBV6-5 to TRBJ2-7; possible D gene TRBD2, 5 bases. CDR1 and CDR2 (germline): MNHEY, SVGAGI. The CDR3 loop spans 13 amino acids. Trimming shortened V by 8 bases and J by 0 bases, and 11 bases separated the two germline ends. The CDR3 region has the DNA TGTGCCAGCGGCACTAGGAGCTCCTACGAGCAGTACGTC. Protein: CASGTRSSYEQYV.

The V call is TRBV5-1, the J call TRBJ1-1; D is uncertain. Germline-derived CDR1 and CDR2 are SGHRS and YFSETQ. This CDR3 has 14 residues. Trimming removed 0 bases from V and 1 base from J, with 7 bases in between. CDR3 sequence: CASSLDYKNTEAFF. Here the CDR3 DNA reads TGCGCCAGCAGCTTGGACTACAAGAACACTGAAGCTTTCTTT.

The V and J genes are TRBV5-6 and TRBJ2-3; a possible D gene is TRBD2 (6 bases). The CDR3 is made up of 15 amino acids. Germline V gene data show CDR1 as SGHDT and CDR2 as YYEEEE. V was trimmed by 2 bases and J by 2 bases, leaving 12 bases between them. CDR3 nucleotide sequence: TGTGCCAGCAGCTTCACTAGCCTCCACACAGATACGCAGTATTTT. Translating it yields CASSFTSLHTDTQYF.

This chain joins TRBV4-3 and TRBJ2-7, with D uncertain. Between the trimmed V and J ends, which lost 1 base and 2 bases, there was a span of 18 bases. There are 17 residues in the CDR3. The germline CDR1 and CDR2 sequences are LGHNA and YSLEER. In DNA form, the CDR3 reads TGCGCCAGCAGCCAAGGGGCCGCAGGCTATAGTCCCTACGAGCAGTACTTC. Protein product: CASSQGAAGYSPYEQYF.

The rearrangement uses TRBV6-1 and TRBJ1-3; D gene unclear. The CDR3 covers 11 residues. CDR1 and CDR2 from the germline V gene are MNHNS and SASEGT. The V end was cut by 1 base, the J end by 11 bases, with 6 bases between. The CDR3 sequence is CASSEGGAIYF. The CDR3 DNA sequence: TGTGCCAGCAGTGAAGGGGGAGCCATATATTTT.

The gene calls are TRBV7-2 and TRBJ1-5, with D perhaps matching TRBD1 (6 bases). Germline V CDR1 and CDR2: SGHTA, FQGNSA. This CDR3 spans 15 amino acids. Trimming stripped 1 base from V and 6 bases from J, with 13 bases between. The CDR3 nucleotides are TGTGCCAGCAGCTTAGACAGGGCCATTTTTCAGCCCCAGCATTTT. Translation: CASSLDRAIFQPQHF.

This chain links TRBV4-2 with TRBJ2-1, with 11 bases identical to TRBD2. Looked up from germline, CDR1 is LGHNA and CDR2 is YNFKEQ. V lost 2 bases, J lost 9 bases, and 18 bases stayed unmatched. The CDR3 contains 19 residues. For the CDR3, the DNA is TGTGCCAGCAGCCAACCACTAGCGGGAGTTTCTTCCTTAGTGCGTGAGCAGTTCTTC. It translates to CASSQPLAGVSSLVREQFF.

The chain carries TRBV9 and TRBJ2-2; 10 positions match TRBD2. The CDR3 has 18 residues. V lost 0 bases and J lost 5; bases outside the gene matches: 10. CDR1 and CDR2 from the germline V gene are SGDLS and YYNGEE. The CDR3 DNA reads as TGTGCCAGCAGCGTAGAACTAGCGGGGTCTAAAGGGACCGGGGAGCTGTTTTTT. This codes for CASSVELAGSKGTGELFF.

The chain links TRBV5-1 to TRBJ2-2; perhaps D is TRBD1 or TRBD2 (6 bases each). Trimming left V 4 bases short and J 4 bases short, with 11 bases between. Germline V gene lookup returns CDR1 SGHRS and CDR2 YFSETQ. The CDR3 has 14 residues. DNA of the CDR3: TGCGCCAGCAGCCCCGGGGGCAGCACCGGGGAGCTGTTTTTT. Translation gives CASSPGGSTGELFF.

The chain links TRBV3-1 (or the pseudogene TRBV3-2) to TRBJ2-3; TRBD2 aligns across 9 bases. V lost 4 bases to trimming and J lost 2 bases; unmatched junction nucleotides: 7. The CDR3 runs 16 residues. Germline CDR1 LGHDT, CDR2 YNNKEL (reference sequence). The DNA of the CDR3 is TGTGCCAGCAGCCGCCTTAGCGGGGGAAACACAGATACGCAGTATTTT. Its translation is CASSRLSGGNTDTQYF.

The rearrangement joins TRBV25-1 to TRBJ1-1; D not resolved. Germline assignment: CDR1 MGHDK and CDR2 SYGVNS. With 2 bases removed from V and 2 bases from J, the gap between germline ends came to 9 bases. This CDR3 is built from 14 residues. The CDR3 is CASSEVGLNTEAFF. DNA for the CDR3: TGTGCCAGCAGTGAAGTAGGCCTTAACACTGAAGCTTTCTTT.

The V gene is TRBV5-4, the J gene TRBJ2-7; 7 positions agree with TRBD1. J was trimmed by 6 bases and V by 3 bases; bases with no gene match: 3. The CDR3 loop spans 12 amino acids. Per the germline V gene, CDR1 is SGHNT and CDR2 is YYREEE (reference sequence). CDR3 loop: CASSSTGFEQYF. In nucleotides, the CDR3 is TGTGCCAGCAGCTCGACAGGGTTCGAGCAGTACTTC.